The 20 T cell receptor beta chains reported below all come from one sample, sequenced in a study of blood T cell repertoires in COVID-19. TCRdb keeps only in-frame clones here, not all; method: immunoSEQ multiplex PCR. The sample consists of 200,000 to 300,000 clones, 85% of them appearing once. The specimen was peripheral blood. The receptors were sampled from a woman aged 55-70 years with active or convalescent COVID-19.

The V call is TRBV30, the J call TRBJ1-5; D possibly corresponds to TRBD1 (5 bases). The CDR3 is 15 residues long. From germline, CDR1 is GTSNPN and CDR2 SVGIG (reference sequence). Trimming removed 2 bases at V and 5 bases at J, with 16 bases between. CDR3 amino acids: CAWSHGGDGYQPQHF. The CDR3 nucleotides are TGTGCCTGGAGTCATGGGGGGGACGGATATCAGCCCCAGCATTTT.

The V gene is TRBV6-5, the J gene TRBJ2-2; no firm D call. V was clipped by 7 bases and J by 5 bases, with 8 bases between them. This CDR3 is built from 12 residues. Germline V lookup: CDR1 MNHEY, CDR2 SVGAGI. CDR3 DNA sequence: TGTGCCAGCACTTCGTTGACCGGGGAGCTGTTTTTT. Translation: CASTSLTGELFF.

The V gene is TRBV18, the J gene TRBJ1-1; 8 nucleotides line up with TRBD1. Germline V gives CDR1 KGHSH, CDR2 LQKENI. V lost 6 bases, J lost 5 bases, and 8 bases stayed unmatched. The length of the CDR3 is 14 residues. The CDR3 is CASSPGQGQTEAFF. In DNA form, the CDR3 reads TGTGCCAGCTCGCCCGGACAGGGCCAGACTGAAGCTTTCTTT.

V usage is TRBV6-6 and J usage is TRBJ1-5, with 7 nucleotides matching TRBD1. V shed 5 bases, J shed 5 bases, and the junction held 9 bases outside the gene matches. The CDR3 length is 15 residues. Germline CDR1 and CDR2: MNHNY and SVGAGI (reference sequence). The CDR3 DNA reads TGTGCCAGCAGTGCCACAGGGGCAATCGATCAGCCCCAGCATTTT. The encoded protein is CASSATGAIDQPQHF.

This chain joins TRBV4-1 and TRBJ2-3; weak D call: TRBD2 (6 bases). This CDR3 has 15 residues. Germline V gives CDR1 MGHRA, CDR2 YSYEKL. The V and J ends lost 1 base and 2 bases respectively, with 10 bases between them. The CDR3 DNA reads TGCGCCAGCAGCCAAGGTAGCGGTTACACAGATACGCAGTATTTT. It yields the protein CASSQGSGYTDTQYF.

Remarks on this clone: One end of the junction fails to match germline, which may point to a read error. The V gene is TRBV7-2, the J gene TRBJ2-1; 8 bases match TRBD1. The CDR3 extends over 15 amino acids. CDR1 is SGHTA and CDR2 is FQGNSA in the germline V gene. In DNA form, the CDR3 reads TGTGCCAGCACCTTAGACAGGGGATACTACAATGAGCAGTTCTTC. It translates to CASTLDRGYYNEQFF.

The count of this clone is one. The chain joins TRBV6-5 to TRBJ1-1; tentatively, D is TRBD1 (5 bases). Trimming pared 1 base from V and 5 bases from J, leaving 14 bases between. CDR3 size: 15 residues. Germline lookup yields CDR1 MNHEY and CDR2 SVGAGI. CDR3 sequence: CASSYLSRVGTEAFF. CDR3 in DNA: TGTGCCAGCAGTTACTTATCCAGGGTCGGGACTGAAGCTTTCTTT.

The V and J genes are TRBV7-2 and TRBJ2-5; D unclear. The germline CDR1 and CDR2 sequences are SGHTA and FQGNSA. V was pared by 2 bases and J by 5 bases, with 12 bases between. The CDR3 sequence is 14 residues long. DNA for the CDR3: TGTGCCAGCAGCTTACCTGGGCCGCTGGAGACCCAGTACTTC. This translates into CASSLPGPLETQYF.

This clone came up once. The rearrangement uses TRBV28 and TRBJ1-5; D ambiguous. The CDR3 length is 16 residues. V lost 6 bases to trimming and J lost 2 bases, with 17 bases between them. Per the germline V gene, CDR1 is MDHEN and CDR2 is SYDVKM. Written as DNA, the CDR3 is TGTGCCAGCAGACCACCGGGAGGGTTAGGCAATCAGCCCCAGCATTTT. Protein sequence: CASRPPGGLGNQPQHF.

As DNA, the CDR3 is TGCGCCAGCAGTGAGTCTCCGGGAGGGGATGAGACCCAGTACTTC. Translation: CASSESPGGDETQYF. V and J are TRBV10-1 and TRBJ2-5; TRBD2 aligns across 8 bases. The CDR3 is 15 residues long. V gave up 0 bases and J gave up 5 bases; unmatched junction bases: 5. Germline CDR1 WNHNN, CDR2 SYGVQD (reference sequence).

The CDR3 DNA is TGCGCCAGCAGCCAAAGACCCCTCAGGTACCAAGAGACCCAGTACTTC. Translated: CASSQRPLRYQETQYF. The chain carries TRBV4-1 and TRBJ2-5; D not resolved. Germline lookup yields CDR1 MGHRA and CDR2 YSYEKL. V lost 2 bases and J 0 bases, leaving 13 bases between the germline ends. CDR3 size: 16 residues.

The V and J genes are TRBV24-1 and TRBJ2-3, with D possibly TRBD1 on 6 matching bases. The CDR3 contains 12 residues. Germline CDR1 reads KGHDR; CDR2 reads SFDVKD. V was clipped by 10 bases and J by 2 bases, with 9 bases between them. CDR3 coding DNA: TGTGCCACGAAGGGGGACACAGATACGCAGTATTTT. Its protein is CATKGDTDTQYF.

This chain links TRBV12-3 or TRBV12-4 with TRBJ2-5; D may be TRBD1 (6 bases). V was pared by 6 bases and J by 10 bases, with 18 bases between. This CDR3 is 13 amino acids long. Here the CDR3 reads CASSWGPRQDQYF. CDR3 DNA: TGTGCCAGCAGCTGGGGACCGAGACAGGACCAGTACTTC.

The chain recombines TRBV7-2 with TRBJ2-1, with 8 bases lining up with TRBD1. Germline CDR1 SGHTA, CDR2 FQGNSA. With 5 bases clipped from V and 8 bases from J, the junction kept 11 bases outside the gene matches. The CDR3 runs to 15 residues. The CDR3 spells CASSPGRRQGYEQFF. DNA of the CDR3: TGTGCCAGCAGCCCCGGGCGGCGACAGGGGTATGAGCAGTTCTTC.

The chain carries TRBV3-1 (or the pseudogene TRBV3-2) and TRBJ1-1, with TRBD1 as a possible D gene (6 bases). Trimming removed 9 bases at V and 7 bases at J, with 18 bases between. In germline, CDR1 is LGHDT, CDR2 YNNKEL (reference sequence). The length of the CDR3 is 13 residues. CDR3 sequence (DNA): TGTGCCAGTCCACCTGGGGGGGCGGGTGAAGCTTTCTTT. It translates to CASPPGGAGEAFF.

Here the CDR3 DNA reads TGTGCCAACCAAAGGACTAGCGGTGATGAGCAGTTCTTC. It specifies CANQRTSGDEQFF. This chain uses TRBV21-1 with TRBJ2-1; TRBD2, as called in the table, went unchecked against the DNA. TRBV21-1 is shown as a pseudogene. The CDR3 has 13 amino acids.

The DNA of the CDR3 is TGTGCCAGCAGCCAAGAGTGGGGCGGCACTGAAGCTTTCTTT. Protein sequence: CASSQEWGGTEAFF. The rearrangement joins TRBV14 to TRBJ1-1; TRBD1 is a possible D gene (5 bases). Trimming shortened V by 0 bases and J by 4 bases, and 9 bases separated the two germline ends. The CDR3 sequence is 14 residues long. CDR1 is SGHDN and CDR2 is FVKESK in the germline V gene.

This clone was observed once. The chain recombines TRBV3-1 (or the pseudogene TRBV3-2) with TRBJ2-2, with 9 bases fitting TRBD1. CDR3 length equals 16 residues. In germline, CDR1 is LGHDT, CDR2 YNNKEL (reference sequence). The ends lost 4 bases at V and 1 base at J; junction bases unmatched: 4. The CDR3 spells CASSPRQGVNTGELFF. Here the CDR3 DNA reads TGTGCCAGCAGCCCAAGACAGGGGGTGAACACCGGGGAGCTGTTTTTT.

The chain recombines TRBV5-6 with TRBJ2-5; 11 bases match TRBD1. The junction had 3 bases not matched to a gene; V was cut back by 2 bases and J by 0 bases. In germline, CDR1 is SGHDT, CDR2 YYEEEE. The CDR3 has 16 amino acids. The CDR3 sequence: CASSFGTGGNQETQYF. For the CDR3, the DNA is TGTGCCAGCAGCTTCGGGACAGGGGGGAACCAAGAGACCCAGTACTTC.

The chain uses TRBV16 and TRBJ2-1, with D possibly being TRBD2 (5 bases). The CDR3 sequence is 14 residues long. Trimming shortened V by 3 bases and J by 9 bases, and 15 bases separated the two germline ends. Germline CDR1 reads KGHSY; CDR2 reads FQNENV. CDR3 sequence reads: CASSQTLVRGEQFF. As DNA, the CDR3 is TGTGCCAGCAGCCAGACACTAGTCCGAGGTGAGCAGTTCTTC.